This TCR beta chain was recorded in a study of blood T cell repertoires in COVID-19. The protocol was immunoSEQ multiplex PCR, while the TCRdb copy is restricted to in-frame clones and leaves out a portion. The sample consists of about 74,000 clones, around 87% of them appearing once. This CDR3 has 14 amino acids. Germline V gene data show CDR1 as SGHVS and CDR2 as FQNEAQ. Trimming shortened V by 5 bases and J by 4 bases, and 11 bases separated the two germline ends. The receptor was isolated from a woman older than 75 with active or convalescent COVID-19. Material: peripheral blood. The V call is TRBV7-8, the J call TRBJ1-4; D remains ambiguous. DNA of the CDR3: TGTGCCAGCAGCGCACAGACTATTAATGAAAAACTGTTTTTT. Translated, it gives CASSAQTINEKLFF.